This is a list of T cell receptor beta chains from one sample in a study of blood T cell repertoires in COVID-19. TCRdb keeps only in-frame clones here, not all; method: immunoSEQ multiplex PCR. The sample lists around 99,000 clones; 79% were seen once. Sequencing input: peripheral blood. Receptors were obtained from an elderly woman with active or convalescent COVID-19. Each CDR3 is given with its conserved first and last residue. The D gene is left open where the match is weak. Part of the rows lack a size; the others show once, few, many or a class for expanded clones.

V gene: TRBV28; J gene: TRBJ2-1; D gene: TRBD2; clone size: -; CDR3 protein: CASSILAAYNEQFF; CDR3 DNA: TGTGCCAGCAGTATCCTAGCGGCCTACAATGAGCAGTTCTTC
V gene: TRBV7-2; J gene: TRBJ2-7; D gene: TRBD2; clone size: -; CDR3 protein: CASSLGGSLYEQYF; CDR3 DNA: TGTGCCAGCAGCTTAGGCGGGAGTCTATACGAGCAGTACTTC
V gene: TRBV29-1; J gene: TRBJ2-7; D gene: TRBD1; clone size: -; CDR3 protein: CSVERTGTYEQYF; CDR3 DNA: TGCAGCGTTGAAAGGACAGGGACCTACGAGCAGTACTTC
V gene: TRBV15; J gene: TRBJ2-1; D gene: TRBD2; clone size: -; CDR3 protein: CATSRSSGSGYNEQFF; CDR3 DNA: TGTGCCACCAGCAGGAGTAGCGGGAGTGGATACAATGAGCAGTTCTTC
V gene: TRBV29-1; J gene: TRBJ2-5; D gene: -; clone size: -; CDR3 protein: CSVMTSLAFDETQYF; CDR3 DNA: TGCAGCGTTATGACCTCCTTAGCGTTTGACGAGACCCAGTACTTC
V gene: TRBV27; J gene: TRBJ2-7; D gene: TRBD2; clone size: -; CDR3 protein: CASSPQRDPLEQYF; CDR3 DNA: TGTGCCAGCAGTCCCCAGCGGGACCCGCTCGAGCAGTACTTC
V gene: TRBV27; J gene: TRBJ2-2; D gene: TRBD1; clone size: many; CDR3 protein: CASTLDRLNTGELFF; CDR3 DNA: TGTGCCAGCACCCTGGACAGGCTGAACACCGGGGAGCTGTTTTTT
V gene: TRBV2; J gene: TRBJ1-4; D gene: TRBD1; clone size: -; CDR3 protein: CASSAQGTGEKLFF; CDR3 DNA: TGTGCCAGCAGTGCCCAGGGGACAGGAGAAAAACTGTTTTTT
V gene: TRBV11-3; J gene: TRBJ1-3; D gene: -; clone size: -; CDR3 protein: CASSLPRTRNTIYF; CDR3 DNA: TGTGCCAGCAGCTTACCCAGGACTAGAAACACCATATATTTT
V gene: TRBV19; J gene: TRBJ2-1; D gene: -; clone size: -; CDR3 protein: CASSSTRVGINEQFF; CDR3 DNA: TGTGCCAGTTCCTCAACGCGGGTCGGGATCAATGAGCAGTTCTTC
V gene: TRBV12-3/TRBV12-4; J gene: TRBJ2-1; D gene: TRBD2; clone size: -; CDR3 protein: CASRTSGVHEQFF; CDR3 DNA: TGTGCCAGCCGGACTAGCGGGGTCCATGAGCAGTTCTTC